A selection of T cell receptor beta chains follows, all from one sample in a study of blood T cell repertoires in COVID-19. TCRdb's copy holds only in-frame clones and misses some; the assay was immunoSEQ multiplex PCR. The data show some 360,000 clones, around 87% seen once. Sequencing was performed on peripheral blood. These receptors originate from a woman aged 60-75 years with COVID-19, enrolled during active disease. Each CDR3 is given with its conserved first and last residue. Fields, in order: V gene, clone size, D gene, J gene, CDR3 DNA, CDR3 protein. D genes are given only for firm matches. Part of the rows lack a size; the others show once, few, many or a class for expanded clones.

>TRBV21-1|NA|NA|TRBJ2-4
TGTGCCAGCAGCTCCCGGCCGAGGTTAGCCAAAAACATTCAGTACTTC
CASSSRPRLAKNIQYF
>TRBV7-3|NA|NA|TRBJ2-3
TGTGCCAGCAGCTTAGGGGCGGGGGCTAGCACAGATACGCAGTATTTT
CASSLGAGASTDTQYF
>TRBV23-1|once|NA|TRBJ1-5
TGCGCCAGCAGTAGGCAGGGACTCAATCAGCCCCAGCATTTT
CASSRQGLNQPQHF
>TRBV18|NA|TRBD1|TRBJ2-7
TGTGCCAGCTCATCAGAGACAGGGACCTACGAGCAGTACTTC
CASSSETGTYEQYF
>TRBV19|NA|NA|TRBJ2-7
TGTGCCAGTAGTACGACTCCTCCCTACGAGCAGTACTTC
CASSTTPPYEQYF
>TRBV4-2|NA|NA|TRBJ1-3
TGTGCCAGCAGCCAAGTAGAAAAGCGCTCTGGAAACACCATATATTTT
CASSQVEKRSGNTIYF
>TRBV7-3|NA|NA|TRBJ2-3
TGTGCCAGCAGCCTAGGGGCCACAGATACGCAGTATTTT
CASSLGATDTQYF
>TRBV9|NA|NA|TRBJ1-6
TGTGCCAGCAGCGCCTCGGGTTCACCCCTCCACTTT
CASSASGSPLHF
>TRBV5-4|NA|TRBD1|TRBJ1-1
TGTGCCAGCAGCTCTGACAGGGGGCAGGGTAAGGCTGAAGCTTTCTTT
CASSSDRGQGKAEAFF
>TRBV4-1|NA|TRBD1|TRBJ2-1
TGCGCCAGCAGCTCCGACAGGGGGGCCTACAATGAGCAGTTCTTC
CASSSDRGAYNEQFF
>TRBV5-1|NA|NA|TRBJ2-1
TGCGCCAGTACCTCGTGGGGGGTCACCTACAATGAGCAGTTCTTC
CASTSWGVTYNEQFF
>TRBV3-1/TRBV3-2|once|NA|TRBJ2-4
TGTGCCAGCAGCCTAGGAGGGGCGAACATTCAGTACTTC
CASSLGGANIQYF
>TRBV28|NA|NA|TRBJ1-1
TGTGCCAGCAGTGGTAGGGGACACCTTTTGGAAGCTTTCTTT
CASSGRGHLLEAFF
>TRBV6-5|once|NA|TRBJ1-2
TGTGCCAGCAGTTCCTCGGGGGGGAAGTATGGCTACACCTTC
CASSSSGGKYGYTF
>TRBV29-1|NA|TRBD2|TRBJ2-1
TGCAGCGTTGGCAGACTAGCGGGGGCTAATGAGCAGTTCTTC
CSVGRLAGANEQFF
>TRBV27|NA|NA|TRBJ2-7
TGTGCCAGCAGTTTGAGGCAGGGCTACGAGCAGTACTTC
CASSLRQGYEQYF
>TRBV5-6|NA|NA|TRBJ1-1
TGTGCCAGCAGCTTTTTTGACAGAAAGAACACTGAAGCTTTCTTT
CASSFFDRKNTEAFF
>TRBV4-1|NA|NA|TRBJ2-5
TGCGCCAGCAGCCAAGGGACAGCCTCAGAGACCCAGTACTTC
CASSQGTASETQYF
>TRBV2|once|NA|TRBJ2-3
TGTGCCAGCAACATCGTGGCAGGGGCCACAGATACGCAGTATTTT
CASNIVAGATDTQYF
>TRBV7-6|NA|NA|TRBJ2-2
TGTGCCAGCAGCTTATCTGGGGGGACGCTCACCGGGGAGCTGTTTTTT
CASSLSGGTLTGELFF
>TRBV4-2|NA|NA|TRBJ1-4
TGTGCCAGCAGCCAAAGAGGGAATGAAAAAAGGGTGTTTTTT
CASSQRGNEKRVFF
>TRBV25-1|NA|TRBD1|TRBJ1-2
TGTGCCAGCAGTGATAGGGACAGGGGTGCTAACTATGGCTACACCTTC
CASSDRDRGANYGYTF
>TRBV2|NA|NA|TRBJ1-1
TGTGCCAGCAGCCCCGCGCGGGGGGACACTGAAGCTTTCTTT
CASSPARGDTEAFF
>TRBV3-1/TRBV3-2|NA|NA|TRBJ1-2
TGTGCCAGCAGCCAAGACGGCGGGCCGGGAAGCTACACCTTC
CASSQDGGPGSYTF
>TRBV28|NA|NA|TRBJ1-5
TGTGCCAGCAGCCCCGGGTTCAGTAGCAATCAGCCCCAGCATTTT
CASSPGFSSNQPQHF
>TRBV7-9|NA|TRBD1|TRBJ2-1
TGTGCCAGCAGTGTAACGGACAGGGGGCGCGATGAGCAGTTCTTC
CASSVTDRGRDEQFF
>TRBV2|NA|NA|TRBJ1-1
TGTGCCAGCAGAAGCGCGGGAGGCTCAGGCACTGAAGCTTTCTTT
CASRSAGGSGTEAFF
>TRBV5-1|NA|TRBD1|TRBJ1-2
TGCGCCAGCAGCGCGGACAGGGGCCGGGGGAGCTACACCTTC
CASSADRGRGSYTF
>TRBV29-1|NA|NA|TRBJ1-1
TGCAGCGCACCCCGGGGGGCAGGGGAGGGGACTGAAGCTTTCTTT
CSAPRGAGEGTEAFF
>TRBV2|NA|TRBD1|TRBJ1-4
TGTGCCAGCAGTGCTCAGGGGGAGTCAGGTGAAAAACTGTTTTTT
CASSAQGESGEKLFF
>TRBV19|NA|TRBD2|TRBJ2-2
TGTGCCAGTAGTCCGGGACTAGCGGGGGGGCGAAACGGGGAGCTGTTTTTT
CASSPGLAGGRNGELFF
>TRBV2|NA|NA|TRBJ2-5
TGTGCCAGCACCCCAGGTGGCAGTGATAAAGGGGCCCAGTACTTC
CASTPGGSDKGAQYF
>TRBV6-5|NA|NA|TRBJ1-6
TGTGCCAGCAACCGGGATCGCCTAAATTCACCCCTCCACTTT
CASNRDRLNSPLHF
>TRBV7-8|once|NA|TRBJ2-5
TGTGCCAGCAGCACGGGGAGGTGGCGGGTACAAGAGACCCAGTACTTC
CASSTGRWRVQETQYF
>TRBV28|NA|NA|TRBJ2-7
TGTGCCAGCAGTTTTAGGCCCGGGCCAGGGTCAACCTACGAGCAGTACTTC
CASSFRPGPGSTYEQYF
>TRBV7-7|NA|TRBD1|TRBJ2-5
TGTGCTAGCAGCGTGACAGGGGGCGGAGAGACCCAGTACTTC
CASSVTGGGETQYF
>TRBV19|NA|NA|TRBJ2-3
TGTGCCACATCCCAAGTCCAGGCAGAGCAGTATTTT
CATSQVQAEQYF
>TRBV3-1/TRBV3-2|NA|NA|TRBJ2-6
TGTGCCAGCACCCCAGGGGCCAACGTCCTGACTTTC
CASTPGANVLTF
>TRBV11-3|NA|TRBD1|TRBJ2-7
TGTGCCAGCAGCCAAACCGGGACAGGGGGCGAGCAGTACTTC
CASSQTGTGGEQYF
>TRBV11-3|NA|NA|TRBJ2-2
TGTGCCAGCAGCCGGGACAACGCCGGGGAGCTGTTTTTT
CASSRDNAGELFF
>TRBV18|NA|NA|TRBJ1-1
TGTGCCAGCTCACCTCGGAAAGGGGATATGAACACTGAAGCTTTCTTT
CASSPRKGDMNTEAFF
>TRBV6-1|NA|NA|TRBJ1-2
TGTGCCAGCAGTGCTTCCCCGGCAGGATCTAACTATGGCTACACCTTC
CASSASPAGSNYGYTF
>TRBV9|NA|NA|TRBJ2-1
TGTGCCAGCAGCTTTCTCGGCTCCTACAATGAGCAGTTCTTC
CASSFLGSYNEQFF
>TRBV7-9|NA|NA|TRBJ2-3
TGTGCCAGCAGCCCGGTCCGGACATTTAGCACAGATACGCAGTATTTT
CASSPVRTFSTDTQYF
>TRBV19|NA|NA|TRBJ1-6
TGTGCCAGTAGTATAGGGGGCCCCTCGCCACCCCTCCACTTT
CASSIGGPSPPLHF
>TRBV6-5|NA|TRBD2|TRBJ2-1
TGTGCCAGCAGTTCCGGGGGGGACAATGAGCAGTTCTTC
CASSSGGDNEQFF
>TRBV2|NA|TRBD1|TRBJ1-1
TGTGCCGCCGGGACAGGGGTTTCGATAGCTGAAGCTTTCTTT
CAAGTGVSIAEAFF
>TRBV19|NA|NA|TRBJ2-1
TGTGCCAGTACCCAGTCGGACAACAGACCTTACAATGAGCAGTTCTTC
CASTQSDNRPYNEQFF
>TRBV6-5|few|NA|TRBJ1-2
TGTGCCAGCAGTCCCCAGGGGTACTATGGCTACACCTTC
CASSPQGYYGYTF
>TRBV14|NA|TRBD1|TRBJ2-3
TGTGCCAGCAGCCCGTGGACAGGGATCACAGATACGCAGTATTTT
CASSPWTGITDTQYF
>TRBV6-4|NA|NA|TRBJ2-3
TGTGCCAGCAGTGACGGACCGGGGGATACGCAGTATTTT
CASSDGPGDTQYF
>TRBV7-3|NA|NA|TRBJ2-5
TGTGCCAGCAGCTTAAGTAGGGGCGAAGAGACCCAGTACTTC
CASSLSRGEETQYF
>TRBV4-2|NA|TRBD1|TRBJ2-1
TGTGCCAGCAGCCAAGATGGTTGGGGACAGGACAACAATGAGCAGTTCTTC
CASSQDGWGQDNNEQFF
>TRBV4-1|NA|NA|TRBJ1-1
TGCGCCAGCAGCCCAGGCATGAACACTGAAGCTTTCTTT
CASSPGMNTEAFF
>TRBV18|NA|TRBD1|TRBJ2-7
TGTGCCAGCTCACCACCGGGACAGGGATCCTACGAGCAGTACTTC
CASSPPGQGSYEQYF
>TRBV28|NA|NA|TRBJ1-5
TGTGCCAGCAGTCCCCGTCGAGGGGGGGCCTATCAGCCCCAGCATTTT
CASSPRRGGAYQPQHF
>TRBV2|NA|TRBD1|TRBJ2-1
TGTGCCAGCAGTGAAGGGACAGGGGTAGGGAATGAGCAGTTCTTC
CASSEGTGVGNEQFF
>TRBV19|NA|NA|TRBJ1-5
TGTGCCAGTAGTATCGTGGGGGGGGCTGGACAGCCCCAGCATTTT
CASSIVGGAGQPQHF
>TRBV5-1|NA|TRBD1|TRBJ1-4
TGCGCCAGCAGCCCGGGAACCGGGACAGGGGACGAAAAACTGTTTTTT
CASSPGTGTGDEKLFF
>TRBV9|NA|TRBD1|TRBJ1-2
TGTGCCAGCAGCGCCGCAGCAGGGTCCGGGACAGCTTATGGCTACACCTTC
CASSAAAGSGTAYGYTF